This TCR beta chain was sequenced for a study of spatial heterogeneity in lung cancer. This clonotype occurred many times. The sample's time point: sample taken at primary tumor resection. No cells were sorted before sequencing. The whole RNA sequenced was extracted from tumor, nontumor lung or frozen PBMC. The germline V gene encodes CDR1 WNHNN and CDR2 SYGVQD (reference sequence). Trimming left V 3 bases short and J 0 bases short, with 10 bases between. There are 15 residues in the CDR3. In TCRdb, the 5' RACE reads were re-called with MiXCR into one record per CDR3 protein. The top ten hold 25% to 35% of the sample, which has 36,000 or so distinct CDR3 sequences, less than 5.5% seen once.

The specimen was PBMCs, collected at surgery. The clonotype originates from a female donor with early-stage non-small cell lung cancer. The chain combines TRBV10-1 with TRBJ2-3; tentatively, D is TRBD1 or TRBD2 (5 bases each). The CDR3 region has the DNA TGCGCCAGCAGTGAAGGGACGGCTAGCACAGATACGCAGTATTTT. Its protein is CASSEGTASTDTQYF.